Following are 28 T cell receptor beta chains from one sample sequenced in a study of molecular identifiers for immune sequencing clone quantification. TCRdb independently ran MiXCR on the PCR reads; one entry per CDR3 protein. The data hold over 550,000 distinct CDR3 sequences, with around 25% observed a single time. Sequencing used naive CD8+ T cells from blood, with Jurkat cell RNA spiked in. Noted subset: FACS-sorted CD8+CD4-CCR7+CD45RA+ naive T cells. The receptors were sampled from a human donor in good health. Some libraries in this study had Jurkat cell RNA spiked in.

There are a few counts of this clonotype. The gene calls are TRBV6-2 or TRBV6-3 and TRBJ2-1; 7 nucleotides align to TRBD1. The germline V gene encodes CDR1 MNHEY and CDR2 SVGEGT. CDR3 length: 16 amino acids. V lost 0 bases, J lost 6 bases, and 8 bases stayed unmatched. The CDR3 region has the DNA TGTGCCAGCAGTTACTCGACAGGGAAGGGGGCCAATGAGCAGTTCTTC. It codes for CASSYSTGKGANEQFF.

This clonotype came up many times. The rearrangement uses TRBV29-1 and TRBJ2-3; the match to TRBD2 covers 8 bases. The CDR3 runs to 16 residues. The trim removed 3 bases at V and 6 bases at J, leaving 14 bases unmatched. CDR1 is SQVTM and CDR2 is ANQGSEA in the germline V gene. The DNA of the CDR3 is TGCAGCGTTGACTTATTAGCGGGGCTGATGGATGATACGCAGTATTTT. Translating it yields CSVDLLAGLMDDTQYF.

This chain uses TRBV10-3 with TRBJ1-1, with 11 nucleotides matching TRBD1. From germline, CDR1 is ENHRY and CDR2 SYGVKD. The V and J ends lost 6 bases and 4 bases, in that order; junction bases with no gene match: 4. The CDR3 consists of 14 residues. The CDR3 protein is CAISPGTGGTEAFF. The DNA for the CDR3 is TGTGCCATCAGCCCCGGGACAGGGGGCACTGAAGCTTTCTTT.

A remark on this clonotype: The CDR3 does not close with the conserved phenylalanine or tryptophan, likely indicating a read error. The chain uses TRBV12-3 or TRBV12-4 and TRBJ2-7; D ambiguous. V was cut by 0 bases and J by 4 bases, with 10 bases left in between. This CDR3 has 14 residues. The chain's CDR3 is CASSLAHTEYEQYL. DNA of the CDR3: TGTGCCAGCAGTTTAGCACATACAGAGTACGAGCAGTACCTC.

Note on this clonotype: A single base separates this from a much larger clone, so it may be a read error. The V and J genes are TRBV4-3 and TRBJ1-3; 10 nucleotides align to TRBD1. This CDR3 is built from 16 residues. Looked up from germline, CDR1 is LGHNA and CDR2 is YSLEER. The chain's CDR3 is CASSQGTGGDGDTIYF. For the CDR3, the DNA is TGCGCCAGCAGCCAAGGGACAGGGGGAGATGGAGACACCATATATTTT.

There are many counts of this clonotype. The V gene is TRBV28, the J gene TRBJ2-3, with 9 bases matching TRBD2. This CDR3 is built from 18 residues. In germline, CDR1 is MDHEN, CDR2 SYDVKM. J lost 5 bases, V lost 6 bases, and 18 bases had no gene match. CDR3 nucleotide sequence: TGTGCCAGCAGCTTGCCCGGGGCGGGAGGGCCGTTGGGAGATACGCAGTATTTT. Translating it yields CASSLPGAGGPLGDTQYF.

This clonotype was detected a few times. V gene TRBV19 combines with J gene TRBJ2-1; TRBD2 agrees at 8 bases. Germline loops: CDR1 LNHDA, CDR2 SQIVND (reference sequence). With V trimmed by 5 bases and J by 1 base, 7 bases remained unmatched. This CDR3 is built from 16 residues. CDR3 sequence: CASSYTSGPSYNEQFF. As DNA, the CDR3 is TGTGCCAGTAGTTACACTAGCGGCCCTTCCTACAATGAGCAGTTCTTC.

As concerns this clonotype: This may be a read error, as it is one base from a much larger clone. The gene calls are TRBV7-9 and TRBJ1-1, with D hard to call. The germline V and J ends were trimmed by 1 base and 4 bases, with 16 bases remaining between them. The CDR3 has 16 residues. From germline, CDR1 is SEHNR and CDR2 FQNEAQ (reference sequence). In DNA form, the CDR3 reads TGTGCCAGCAGCTTAGGTGGAGGGTCTACGATCACTGAAGCTTTCTTT. This translates into CASSLGGGSTITEAFF.

The chain combines TRBV5-4 with TRBJ2-2, with 10 bases identical to TRBD2. With 4 bases clipped from V and 7 bases from J, the junction kept 10 bases outside the gene matches. The CDR3 contains 16 residues. Germline values: CDR1 SGHNT, CDR2 YYREEE (reference sequence). The CDR3 reads CASSPSGRGLGGELFF. The CDR3 DNA follows: TGTGCCAGCAGCCCAAGCGGGAGGGGCTTGGGCGGGGAGCTGTTTTTT.

The table lists this clonotype with many counts. V usage is TRBV7-2 and J usage is TRBJ1-1; D gene uncertain. Germline assignment: CDR1 SGHTA and CDR2 FQGNSA. V gave up 5 bases and J gave up 6 bases, with 22 bases separating them. The CDR3 contains 16 residues. This CDR3 reads CASSPTPKSGRAEAFF. DNA of the CDR3: TGTGCCAGCAGCCCGACCCCGAAATCTGGACGCGCTGAAGCTTTCTTT.

This clonotype occurred many times. The rearrangement joins TRBV5-1 to TRBJ2-1, with 8 bases aligning to TRBD1. J was trimmed by 7 bases and V by 0 bases; bases with no gene match: 3. Germline loops: CDR1 SGHRS, CDR2 YFSETQ. The CDR3 runs to 14 residues. The CDR3, as DNA: TGCGCCAGCAGCTTGGGACAGGGGATGAATGAGCAGTTCTTC. Amino acids: CASSLGQGMNEQFF.

There are a few counts of this clonotype. The CDR3 spells CASSLSGPGYGNTIYF. CDR3 nucleotides: TGTGCCAGCAGCCTTTCCGGACCAGGGTACGGAAACACCATATATTTT. V is TRBV12-3 or TRBV12-4 and J is TRBJ1-3, with D maybe TRBD1 (5 bases). Trimming cost V 6 bases and J 4 bases, with 19 bases left between them. There are 16 residues in the CDR3.

Turning to this clonotype: This may be a read error: a much more frequent sequence differs by one nucleotide. This chain links TRBV10-3 with TRBJ2-3; no firm D call. The CDR3 totals 13 residues. The germline CDR1 and CDR2 sequences are ENHRY and SYGVKD. The CDR3 loop reads CAISEQTTDTQCF. DNA for the CDR3: TGTGCCATCAGTGAACAGACCACAGATACGCAGTGTTTT.

This clonotype was counted at least ten times. This sequence joins TRBV6-5 and TRBJ2-3, with 10 bases that match TRBD2. This CDR3 region has 15 residues. Per germline, CDR1 MNHEY and CDR2 SVGAGI. V lost 5 bases and J lost 5; bases outside the gene matches: 7. The CDR3 DNA reads as TGTGCCAGCAGTACTAGCGGGGCGGTTGGAGATACGCAGTATTTT. Protein product: CASSTSGAVGDTQYF.

This clonotype was recorded at least ten times. The chain recombines TRBV27 with TRBJ1-1; D not resolved. V was trimmed by 1 base and J by 1 base, leaving 10 bases between them. The CDR3 runs 15 residues. Germline values: CDR1 MNHEY, CDR2 SMNVEV (reference sequence). The CDR3 region is CASSLYSSSNTEAFF. CDR3 nucleotides: TGTGCCAGCAGTTTATACAGCAGTTCGAACACTGAAGCTTTCTTT.

In its sample, this clonotype was seen many times. Here the CDR3 reads CSGTPVGQGTDTQYF. As DNA, the CDR3 is TGCAGCGGGACACCCGTCGGACAGGGCACAGATACGCAGTATTTT. The rearrangement uses TRBV29-1 and TRBJ2-3; 7 bases agree with TRBD1. V shed 7 bases and J 1 base; nucleotides not matched to a gene: 11. The CDR3 is 15 amino acids. Germline CDR1 SQVTM, CDR2 ANQGSEA.

Worth noting for this clonotype: A read error may be the cause here, since a much bigger clone is one base away. V and J are TRBV7-9 and TRBJ1-1; tentative D call: TRBD1 (5 bases). The CDR3 is 12 amino acids. CDR1 and CDR2 from the germline V gene are SEHNR and FQNEAQ (reference sequence). The CDR3, as DNA: TGTGCCAGCAGCAGCCAGGGCGATGAAGTTTTCTTT. This codes for CASSSQGDEVFF.

This clonotype turned up a few times. The V call is TRBV5-4, the J call TRBJ2-5; D call uncertain. The CDR3 is 14 residues long. Trimming stripped 0 bases from V and 2 bases from J, with 8 bases between. Germline values: CDR1 SGHNT, CDR2 YYREEE (reference sequence). CDR3 residues: CASSLGEEQETQYF. The CDR3 region has the DNA TGTGCCAGCAGCTTGGGCGAGGAACAAGAGACCCAGTACTTC.

The V gene is TRBV28, the J gene TRBJ2-3; D uncertain. Germline V gene sequence: CDR1 MDHEN, CDR2 SYDVKM. The CDR3 runs 14 residues. Trimming stripped 6 bases from V and 2 bases from J, with 12 bases between. The CDR3 DNA reads as TGTGCCAGCAGCCAGGACGGATACACAGATACGCAGTATTTT. It translates to CASSQDGYTDTQYF.

This chain uses TRBV9 with TRBJ1-4, with 11 bases identical to TRBD1. The CDR3 is 14 amino acids. In germline, CDR1 is SGDLS, CDR2 YYNGEE. V was clipped by 3 bases and J by 7 bases; unmatched bases: 2. Here the CDR3 DNA reads TGTGCCAGCAGCGCGGACAGGGGGCGTGAAAAACTGTTTTTT. Its translation is CASSADRGREKLFF.

As for this clonotype: Being one base from a much bigger clone, this may be a read error. The CDR3 region is CASSESWGSSYNERFF. For the CDR3, the DNA is TGTGCCAGCAGTGAATCTTGGGGTTCTTCCTACAATGAGCGGTTCTTC. The V call is TRBV25-1, the J call TRBJ2-1; D is ambiguous. CDR1 is MGHDK and CDR2 is SYGVNS in the germline V gene. CDR3 length equals 16 residues.

Worth noting for this clonotype: A single base separates this from a much larger clone, so it may be a read error. This chain connects TRBV20-1 to TRBJ2-7; unclear D gene. This CDR3 region has 13 residues. Germline assignment: CDR1 DFQATT and CDR2 SNEGSKA (reference sequence). CDR3 protein: CSARYGTPYERYF. The CDR3 DNA reads as TGCAGTGCTAGGTACGGAACCCCCTACGAGCGGTACTTC.

In its sample, this clonotype was seen many times. This chain uses TRBV4-3 with TRBJ2-5; D is ambiguous. Trimming removed 1 base at V and 4 bases at J, with 10 bases between. The germline V gene has CDR1 LGHNA and CDR2 YSLEER. This CDR3 has 14 amino acids. The CDR3 loop reads CASSQVGQRETQYF. CDR3 DNA: TGCGCCAGCAGCCAAGTCGGTCAGCGAGAGACCCAGTACTTC.

This clonotype was counted only a few times. This chain uses TRBV28 with TRBJ2-3, with TRBD2 as a possible D gene (5 bases). CDR1 MDHEN and CDR2 SYDVKM come from the germline V gene. V was cut by 6 bases and J by 2 bases, with 9 bases left in between. This CDR3 contains 13 residues. CDR3 in amino acids: CASRPRDTDTQYF. The CDR3 nucleotides are TGTGCCAGCAGACCCCGGGACACAGATACGCAGTATTTT.

As concerns this clonotype: A read error is possible here, since a much larger clone lies one base away. The genes are TRBV20-1 and TRBJ2-3; no clear D gene. The J call may be mistaken, given a closer DNA end match to TRBJ1-5. From germline, CDR1 is DFQATT and CDR2 SNEGSKA (reference sequence). CDR3 size: 15 residues. CDR3 in DNA: TGCAGTGCAGACGAACCCCATCCGGGCACAGATACGCAGCATTTT. It yields the protein CSADEPHPGTDTQHF.

In this sample, this clonotype turned up a few times. The V call is TRBV29-1, the J call TRBJ2-1, with 10 bases that match TRBD2. The V segment lost 6 bases and the J segment 1 base; nucleotides outside the gene matches: 15. Germline loops: CDR1 SQVTM, CDR2 ANQGSEA. CDR3 length: 18 residues. The CDR3 spells CSVDGTSVFIGSYNEQFF. Here the CDR3 DNA reads TGCAGCGTGGACGGGACTAGCGTTTTTATAGGGTCCTACAATGAGCAGTTCTTC.

Concerning this clonotype itself: The junction differs from germline at one of its ends, possibly a read error. The chain recombines TRBV5-1 with TRBJ2-7; weak D call: TRBD1 (5 bases). The length of the CDR3 is 13 residues. The germline V gene has CDR1 SGHRS and CDR2 YFSETQ. CDR3 in DNA: TGCGCCAGCAGCTTGGGACAGCCTTACGAGCAGCACTTC. This sequence encodes CASSLGQPYEQHF.

The rearrangement links TRBV6-6 to TRBJ2-7; no firm D call. Trimming took 6 bases from V and 3 from J, leaving 21 bases between them. Germline V lookup: CDR1 MNHNY, CDR2 SVGAGI (reference sequence). The CDR3 contains 16 residues. The CDR3 here is CASSPRPGNAFYEQYF. DNA for the CDR3: TGTGCCAGCAGCCCCCGGCCTGGCAATGCTTTCTACGAGCAGTACTTC.